This TCR beta chain was recovered during a study of somatic mutations in cytotoxic T cells in rheumatoid arthritis. The data were produced by immunoSEQ multiplex PCR, yet TCRdb's version contains in-frame clones alone and is incomplete. The sample includes about 20,000 clones, roughly nine tenths of them seen just once. Comment on this clone: The antigen is not known.

Points from the study as a whole: In about an eighth of the 65 patients, the largest CD8+ clone exceeded 20% of CD8+ cells.

Germline values: CDR1 MDHEN, CDR2 SYDVKM. The CDR3 totals 12 residues. Trimming took off 5 bases at V and 2 bases at J, with 7 bases between the two ends. Among the healthy controls, all of them blood donors, the median age was roughly 50 years (range roughly 20-70) and approximately 60% were female. Separation of CD4+ and CD8+ cells was performed by positive magnetic bead selection, and purity was verified by flow cytometry. This chain uses TRBV28 with TRBJ2-7, with D uncertain. The receptor was isolated from a man between 40 and 49 years old in good health. The sequenced sample consisted of CD8+ T cells sorted from blood. This CDR3 reads CASSPRPYEQYF. CDR3 in DNA: TGTGCCAGCAGTCCCCGTCCCTACGAGCAGTACTTC.